These 16 T cell receptor beta chains were sequenced from one sample in a study of blood T cell repertoires in COVID-19. Some clones are missing from TCRdb's copy, which holds only in-frame ones; the method was immunoSEQ multiplex PCR. The sample has about 240,000 clones; roughly 80% are singletons. The sequenced sample consisted of peripheral blood. The receptors stem from a woman aged 55-69 years with active or convalescent COVID-19.

The chain couples TRBV5-4 to TRBJ1-6; D possibly corresponds to TRBD1 (6 bases). The CDR3 has 15 residues. CDR1 and CDR2 from the germline V gene are SGHNT and YYREEE (reference sequence). V gave up 1 base and J gave up 9 bases, with 14 bases separating them. The CDR3 protein is CASSLQLQGRSPLHF. CDR3 nucleotide sequence: TGTGCCAGCAGCTTGCAACTACAGGGTCGTTCACCCCTCCACTTT.

The V gene is TRBV29-1, the J gene TRBJ2-5; D is unresolved. V dropped 5 bases and J dropped 5 bases, with 15 bases sitting between them. CDR1 and CDR2 (germline): SQVTM, ANQGSEA. The CDR3 has 13 amino acids. The CDR3 DNA follows: TGCAGCGTTCAGGTAGTGCCCCTGGAGACCCAGTACTTC. It specifies CSVQVVPLETQYF. Filled out from reference TRBV29-1 and TRBJ2-5, the complete variable domain reads SAVISQKPSRDICQRGTSLTIQCQVDSQVTMMFWYRQQPGQSLTLIATANQGSEATYESGFVIDKFPISRPNLTFSTLTVSNMSPEDSSIYLCSVQVVPLETQYFGPGTRLLVL.

V usage is TRBV27 and J usage is TRBJ1-5, with D possibly being TRBD1 (5 bases). Per germline, CDR1 MNHEY and CDR2 SMNVEV (reference sequence). The V end was cut by 6 bases, the J end by 3 bases, with 15 bases between. CDR3 length equals 15 residues. The CDR3 spells CASRREGGDNQPQHF. In DNA form, the CDR3 reads TGTGCCAGCAGGCGGGAGGGAGGGGACAATCAGCCCCAGCATTTT.

V gene TRBV5-1 combines with J gene TRBJ2-5; 13 bases align to TRBD2. CDR1 SGHRS and CDR2 YFSETQ come from the germline V gene. V shed 4 bases, J shed 3 bases, and the junction held 6 bases outside the gene matches. The CDR3 consists of 16 residues. In DNA, the CDR3 is TGCGCCAGCAGCCGACTAGCGGGGGGCCCGGAAGAGACCCAGTACTTC. This encodes CASSRLAGGPEETQYF.

The rearrangement links TRBV6-9 to TRBJ2-3, with D perhaps TRBD2 (7 bases). Deletions cut 0 bases from V and 1 base from J, with 14 bases between. Germline V gene sequence: CDR1 MNHGY, CDR2 SVAAGI. There are 17 residues in the CDR3. DNA of the CDR3: TGTGCCAGCAGTTATTCTGGGCGGGGGCCTTGCACAGATACGCAGTATTTT. It specifies CASSYSGRGPCTDTQYF.

This sequence joins TRBV5-1 and TRBJ2-1, with D tentatively TRBD1 (6 bases). The germline gives CDR1 SGHRS, CDR2 YFSETQ. The CDR3 loop spans 15 amino acids. V shed 1 base and J shed 6 bases, with 14 bases lying between them. This chain's CDR3 is CASSLSGQPSNEQFF. As DNA, the CDR3 is TGCGCCAGCAGCTTGTCCGGACAGCCGAGCAATGAGCAGTTCTTC.

The rearrangement links TRBV9 to TRBJ2-1, with 10 bases that match TRBD2. The CDR3 extends over 13 amino acids. V dropped 1 base and J dropped 14; count of bases not matched to a gene: 6. Germline V gene sequence: CDR1 SGDLS, CDR2 YYNGEE. This chain's CDR3 is CASSVISGGAEFF. The CDR3 DNA reads TGTGCCAGCAGCGTAATAAGCGGGGGGGCGGAGTTCTTC.

The chain has TRBV1 and TRBJ1-2; TRBD1, the table's D call, lacks a check against the DNA. TRBV1 is termed a pseudogene. This CDR3 contains 16 residues. CDR3 bases: TGCACCAGCAGCCAAGTTTCGGGACAACCCGACTATGGCTACACCTTC. This gives the protein CTSSQVSGQPDYGYTF.

This chain uses TRBV28 with TRBJ2-2, with a tentative D call TRBD1 (6 bases). V lost 9 bases, J lost 5 bases, and 16 bases lay in between. Germline CDR1 reads MDHEN; CDR2 reads SYDVKM. The CDR3 covers 14 residues. The chain's CDR3 is CASHTTGKTGELFF. The CDR3 nucleotides are TGTGCCAGTCATACCACAGGGAAAACCGGGGAGCTGTTTTTT.

The rearrangement links TRBV5-6 to TRBJ2-2, with a tentative D call TRBD2 (6 bases). The CDR3 runs to 13 residues. The germline V and J ends were trimmed by 3 bases and 6 bases, with 9 bases remaining between them. Germline V lookup: CDR1 SGHDT, CDR2 YYEEEE. DNA for the CDR3: TGTGCCAGCAGCTCTCGACTAGCCGGGGAGCTGTTTTTT. Translating gives CASSSRLAGELFF.

The sample holds a few counts of this clone. This rearrangement joins TRBV7-9 to TRBJ2-7; 8 positions match TRBD1. In germline, CDR1 is SEHNR, CDR2 FQNEAQ (reference sequence). The CDR3 consists of 15 residues. V was pared by 5 bases and J by 3 bases, with 9 bases of the junction left unmatched. CDR3 region: CASSPWTGNLYEQYF. The CDR3, as DNA: TGTGCCAGCAGCCCATGGACAGGGAACCTCTACGAGCAGTACTTC. Based on the CDR3 plus reference TRBV7-9 and TRBJ2-7, the full variable domain is DTGVSQNPRHKITKRGQNVTFRCDPISEHNRLYWYRQTLGQGPEFLTYFQNEAQLEKSRLLSDRFSAERPKGSFSTLEIQRTEQGDSAMYLCASSPWTGNLYEQYFGPGTRLTVT.

The V call is TRBV5-1, the J call TRBJ1-1, with 9 bases fitting TRBD1. Germline CDR1 and CDR2: SGHRS and YFSETQ. J lost 0 bases, V lost 2 bases, and 5 bases had no gene match. This CDR3 spans 16 amino acids. The CDR3 nucleotides read TGCGCCAGCAGCTTTGCCGGGACAGGGATGAACACTGAAGCTTTCTTT. Amino acid sequence: CASSFAGTGMNTEAFF. The full variable domain, with the rest looked up from reference TRBV5-1 and TRBJ1-1, is KAGVTQTPRYLIKTRGQQVTLSCSPISGHRSVSWYQQTPGQGLQFLFEYFSETQRNKGNFPGRFSGRQFSNSRSEMNVSTLELGDSALYLCASSFAGTGMNTEAFFGQGTRLTVV.

The rearrangement links TRBV21-1 to TRBJ1-5; the DNA was not compared with TRBD1, the D call given in the table. TRBV21-1 is deemed a pseudogene. This CDR3 comprises 16 residues. CDR3 region: CASSKVQRAGDQPQHF. The CDR3 bases are TGTGCCAGCAGCAAAGTTCAGAGGGCAGGGGATCAGCCCCAGCATTTT.

The rearrangement joins TRBV29-1 to TRBJ1-2, with D possibly TRBD1 on 6 matching bases. The CDR3 contains 15 residues. With 8 bases removed from V and 7 bases from J, the gap between germline ends came to 26 bases. Germline V gives CDR1 SQVTM, CDR2 ANQGSEA. In DNA form, the CDR3 reads TGCAGCACACCCCAAGGGGGGGCCGGAATGGTTGGCTACACCTTC. The encoded protein is CSTPQGGAGMVGYTF. Looking up the rest from reference TRBV29-1 and TRBJ1-2 gives the full variable domain: SAVISQKPSRDICQRGTSLTIQCQVDSQVTMMFWYRQQPGQSLTLIATANQGSEATYESGFVIDKFPISRPNLTFSTLTVSNMSPEDSSIYLCSTPQGGAGMVGYTFGSGTRLTVV.

J is TRBJ2-7 and V is TRBV6-2 or TRBV6-3; perhaps TRBD1 as D (5 bases). Trimming stripped 4 bases from V and 2 bases from J, with 15 bases between. The CDR3 length is 15 residues. In germline, CDR1 is MNHEY, CDR2 SVGEGT. CDR3: CASSSYRYRTYEQYF. The CDR3 DNA reads TGTGCCAGCAGTTCCTACAGGTATAGGACCTACGAGCAGTACTTC.

The gene calls are TRBV10-1 and TRBJ1-1; 9 bases fit TRBD1. The CDR3 is 14 amino acids. Germline V lookup: CDR1 WNHNN, CDR2 SYGVQD (reference sequence). J gave up 3 bases and V 8 bases, and 7 bases lay outside the gene matches. CDR3 in DNA: TGCGCCAGCCCTCTGACAGGGGGAGACACTGAAGCTTTCTTT. It is translated as CASPLTGGDTEAFF.